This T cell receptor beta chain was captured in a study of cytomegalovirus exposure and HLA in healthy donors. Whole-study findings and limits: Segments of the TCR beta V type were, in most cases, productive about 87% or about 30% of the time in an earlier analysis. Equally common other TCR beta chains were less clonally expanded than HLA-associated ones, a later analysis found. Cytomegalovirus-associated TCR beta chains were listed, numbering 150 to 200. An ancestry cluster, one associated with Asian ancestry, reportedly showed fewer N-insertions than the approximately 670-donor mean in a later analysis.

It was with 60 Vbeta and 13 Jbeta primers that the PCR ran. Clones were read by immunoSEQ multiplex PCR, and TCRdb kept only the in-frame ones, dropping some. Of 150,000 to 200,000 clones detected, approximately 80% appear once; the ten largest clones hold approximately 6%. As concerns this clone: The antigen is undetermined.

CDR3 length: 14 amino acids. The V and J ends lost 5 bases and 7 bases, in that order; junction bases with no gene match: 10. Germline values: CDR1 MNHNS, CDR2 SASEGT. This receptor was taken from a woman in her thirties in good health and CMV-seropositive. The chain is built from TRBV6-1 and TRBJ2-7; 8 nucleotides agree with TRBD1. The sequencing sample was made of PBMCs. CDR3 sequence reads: CASSPRQGFGEQYF. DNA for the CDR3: TGTGCCAGCAGTCCGCGACAGGGGTTTGGGGAGCAGTACTTC.